The 24 T cell receptor beta chains reported below all come from one sample, sequenced in a study of OX40 agonist ivuxolimab in advanced cancers. Sequencing used immunoSEQ multiplex PCR; TCRdb keeps in-frame clones, though not all of them. The table includes about 31,000 clones, about 93% detected once. Here the sequenced sample was CD4+ or CD8+ T cells sorted from blood, taken in a trial of the OX40 agonist ivuxolimab. The receptors were sampled from an adult with an advanced solid tumor such as melanoma, head and neck, liver or kidney cancer.

The chain combines TRBV7-2 with TRBJ2-7; weak D call: TRBD2 (6 bases). The germline V gene has CDR1 SGHTA and CDR2 FQGNSA. V was pared by 5 bases and J by 3 bases, with 11 bases between. The length of the CDR3 is 13 residues. The CDR3 is CASSLGGVYEQYV. The CDR3 DNA is TGTGCCAGCAGCCTCGGAGGGGTCTACGAGCAGTACGTC.

Of note for this clone: The junction and the germline gene differ at one end; a read error may be behind it. This chain joins TRBV7-7 and TRBJ2-1; 10 bases are a match to TRBD2. The CDR3 is 16 amino acids. The germline V gene has CDR1 SSHAT and CDR2 FNYEAQ (reference sequence). The CDR3 bases are TGTGCTAGCAGCTTAATAGCGGGAGGCTACAACAATGAGCAGTTCTTC. This encodes CASSLIAGGYNNEQFF.

The chain is built from TRBV4-1 and TRBJ2-7, with 12 bases fitting TRBD1. Germline values: CDR1 MGHRA, CDR2 YSYEKL. The CDR3 is 15 residues long. V trimming: 5 bases; J trimming: 0 bases; junction bases outside the gene matches: 2. CDR3 amino acids: CASSGGQGASYEQYV. The CDR3 DNA follows: TGCGCCAGCAGCGGGGGACAGGGGGCCTCCTACGAGCAGTACGTC.

The V gene is TRBV7-9, the J gene TRBJ2-2; no clear D gene. With 3 bases removed from V and 0 bases from J, the gap between germline ends came to 8 bases. The V gene's germline CDR1 is SEHNR and CDR2 FQNEAQ (reference sequence). The CDR3 covers 15 residues. The CDR3 region has the DNA TGTGCCAGCAGCTTGGGCGAGACGAACACCGGGGAGCTGTTTTTT. Protein product: CASSLGETNTGELFF. The full variable domain, with the rest looked up from reference TRBV7-9 and TRBJ2-2, is DTGVSQNPRHKITKRGQNVTFRCDPISEHNRLYWYRQTLGQGPEFLTYFQNEAQLEKSRLLSDRFSAERPKGSFSTLEIQRTEQGDSAMYLCASSLGETNTGELFFGEGSRLTVL.

The V gene is TRBV28, the J gene TRBJ1-4; 8 bases map to TRBD1. Germline CDR1 and CDR2: MDHEN and SYDVKM. Trimming cost V 3 bases and J 8 bases; bases outside gene matches: 14. There are 17 residues in the CDR3. CDR3 DNA sequence: TGTGCCAGCAGTTTGAGTCAGGTTGGGACAGGCGGGGAAAAACTGTTTTTT. The encoded protein is CASSLSQVGTGGEKLFF.

The gene calls are TRBV7-9 and TRBJ1-4, with TRBD1 as a possible D gene (5 bases). The germline V gene has CDR1 SEHNR and CDR2 FQNEAQ (reference sequence). V was cut by 5 bases and J by 2 bases, with 18 bases left in between. The CDR3 extends over 17 amino acids. CDR3: CASSPGTAGDTNEKLFF. In nucleotides, the CDR3 is TGTGCCAGCAGCCCGGGGACGGCAGGTGACACTAATGAAAAACTGTTTTTT.

The chain carries TRBV4-1 and TRBJ1-5, with a tentative D call TRBD1 (6 bases). The CDR3 spans 16 residues. Germline CDR1 reads MGHRA; CDR2 reads YSYEKL. The ends were cut back, 2 bases at V and 2 bases at J, with 13 bases in the middle. CDR3 DNA: TGCGCCAGCAGCCAAAGGGGGTTGACAGGCAATCAGCCCCAGCATTTT. This encodes CASSQRGLTGNQPQHF.

V usage is TRBV4-1 and J usage is TRBJ2-2; 10 nucleotides line up with TRBD2. Germline V gene lookup returns CDR1 MGHRA and CDR2 YSYEKL. The V segment lost 1 base and the J segment 0 bases; nucleotides outside the gene matches: 2. This CDR3 contains 17 residues. The CDR3: CASSQGGLAANTGELFF. CDR3 coding DNA: TGCGCCAGCAGCCAAGGAGGACTAGCGGCGAACACCGGGGAGCTGTTTTTT.

The chain is built from TRBV4-1 and TRBJ2-1, with 7 positions matching TRBD2. Germline V gene sequence: CDR1 MGHRA, CDR2 YSYEKL. The CDR3 loop spans 16 amino acids. Trimming at V came to 3 bases and at J to 1 base, leaving 6 bases not matched to a gene. The CDR3 loop is CASSQNPGGSYNEQFF. In nucleotides, the CDR3 is TGCGCCAGCAGCCAGAACCCGGGGGGTTCCTACAATGAGCAGTTCTTC.

As DNA, the CDR3 is TGCGCCAGCAGTCAGAGACAGGGGGTGACTGAAGCTTTCTTT. Its protein product is CASSQRQGVTEAFF. The chain combines TRBV4-3 with TRBJ1-1, with 9 bases that match TRBD1. The germline V gene encodes CDR1 LGHNA and CDR2 YSLEER. V shed 6 bases and J 5 bases; nucleotides not matched to a gene: 7. The CDR3 spans 14 residues.

This clone was counted a single time. J is TRBJ2-1 and V is TRBV2, with 9 nucleotides matching TRBD2. After removal of 4 bases from V and 4 bases from J, the junction contained 14 bases not matched to a gene. CDR3 length: 18 amino acids. From germline, CDR1 is SNHLY and CDR2 FYNNEI. The CDR3 loop is CASSVRGSGSGGYNEQFF. In nucleotides, the CDR3 is TGTGCCAGCAGTGTCCGCGGTAGCGGGAGCGGTGGGTACAATGAGCAGTTCTTC.

This clone is medium-sized within its sample. V and J are TRBV9 and TRBJ2-1; D perhaps matches TRBD2 (6 bases). Trimming cost V 3 bases and J 7 bases, with 11 bases left between them. Per germline, CDR1 SGDLS and CDR2 YYNGEE. The CDR3 loop spans 13 amino acids. The CDR3 loop is CASSASRGNEQFF. CDR3 DNA sequence: TGTGCCAGCAGCGCTTCTCGGGGGAATGAGCAGTTCTTC.

This sequence joins TRBV14 and TRBJ2-1; weak D call: TRBD2 (5 bases). V lost 4 bases to trimming and J lost 6 bases, with 22 bases between them. The CDR3 contains 17 residues. Germline CDR1 is SGHDN and CDR2 is FVKESK. CDR3 sequence: CASSPYEGDSPLNEQFF. The DNA for the CDR3 is TGTGCCAGCAGCCCATACGAGGGAGACTCCCCGCTCAATGAGCAGTTCTTC.

This chain uses TRBV7-9 with TRBJ2-7, with D possibly being TRBD1 or TRBD2 (5 bases each). Per the germline V gene, CDR1 is SEHNR and CDR2 is FQNEAQ (reference sequence). V was trimmed by 5 bases and J by 4 bases, leaving 21 bases between them. The CDR3 has 16 amino acids. The DNA for the CDR3 is TGTGCCAGCAGCCACAATTCCGGGACCAACCTATACGAGCAGTACTTC. Amino acids: CASSHNSGTNLYEQYF.

V and J are TRBV6-6 and TRBJ1-1; the match to TRBD1 covers 11 bases. Germline trimming cut 5 bases from V and 2 bases from J; bases unmatched to any gene: 4. Per the germline V gene, CDR1 is MNHNY and CDR2 is SVGAGI (reference sequence). The CDR3 is 15 amino acids. The CDR3 here is CASSPGQGANTEAFF. The CDR3, as DNA: TGTGCCAGCAGTCCTGGACAGGGGGCTAACACTGAAGCTTTCTTT.

The chain uses TRBV21-1 and TRBJ2-3; the table's D call, TRBD2, was not checked against the DNA. TRBV21-1 is a pseudogene. This CDR3 is 15 amino acids long. The CDR3 loop is CASSKSGRTTDTQYF. CDR3 nucleotides: TGTGCCAGCAGTAAATCCGGGAGAACCACAGATACGCAGTATTTT.

This rearrangement joins TRBV6-6 to TRBJ1-1; the D is unclear. Germline CDR1 and CDR2: MNHNY and SVGAGI (reference sequence). Trimming took 0 bases from V and 1 from J, leaving 6 bases between them. The CDR3 runs 14 residues. The CDR3 is CASSYSGGNTEAFF. The CDR3 DNA is TGTGCCAGCAGTTACTCGGGCGGGAACACTGAAGCTTTCTTT.

This chain joins TRBV14 and TRBJ2-3; D unclear. Germline V gene data show CDR1 as SGHDN and CDR2 as FVKESK. This CDR3 has 15 residues. The V end lost 5 bases, the J end lost 0 bases, and 12 bases lay between the germline ends. This CDR3 reads CASSSARYSTDTQYF. The DNA for the CDR3 is TGTGCCAGCAGCTCGGCCCGGTATAGCACAGATACGCAGTATTTT. Full variable domain (outside the CDR3, taken from reference TRBV14 and TRBJ2-3): EAGVTQFPSHSVIEKGQTVTLRCDPISGHDNLYWYRRVMGKEIKFLLHFVKESKQDESGMPNNRFLAERTGGTYSTLKVQPAELEDSGVYFCASSSARYSTDTQYFGPGTRLTVL.

The sample holds one count of this clone. The gene calls are TRBV25-1 and TRBJ1-2; 7 nucleotides match TRBD1. The CDR3 is 16 amino acids. J was trimmed by 1 base and V by 3 bases; bases with no gene match: 8. Germline loops: CDR1 MGHDK, CDR2 SYGVNS. CDR3 nucleotide sequence: TGTGCCAGCAGTGATTGGGAGGGGGCCCTTAACTATGGCTACACCTTC. Translation gives CASSDWEGALNYGYTF.

V and J are TRBV15 and TRBJ1-4; no clear D gene. CDR1 is LNHNV, CDR2 YYDKDF, per germline (reference sequence). The CDR3 length is 14 residues. The germline V and J ends were trimmed by 1 base and 4 bases, with 7 bases remaining between them. The CDR3, as DNA: TGTGCCACCAGCAGAGGTGGGCATAATGAAAAACTGTTTTTT. It is translated as CATSRGGHNEKLFF.

Worth noting for this clone: This sample also contains other DNA sequences that code for the same CDR3. The chain combines TRBV7-3 with TRBJ2-7; the D gene is possibly TRBD2 (6 bases). This CDR3 is built from 17 residues. Germline V lookup: CDR1 SGHTA, CDR2 FQGTGA. The V end was cut by 2 bases, the J end by 0 bases, with 17 bases between. For the CDR3, the DNA is TGTGCCAGCAGCTTATACGGTGGGGACGGGAGCTCCTACGAGCAGTACTTC. It specifies CASSLYGGDGSSYEQYF.

The J gene is TRBJ2-7, the V gene TRBV6-5; 8 bases align to TRBD1. The V and J ends lost 2 bases and 2 bases, in that order; junction bases with no gene match: 5. Germline assignment: CDR1 MNHEY and CDR2 SVGAGI. This CDR3 is built from 15 residues. CDR3 loop: CASSYLGQGTYEQYF. CDR3 nucleotides: TGTGCCAGCAGTTACCTCGGACAGGGAACCTACGAGCAGTACTTC.

V and J are TRBV9 and TRBJ1-5; D gene uncertain. The V gene lost 0 bases and the J gene lost 0 bases, with 7 bases spanning the gap. The CDR3 runs to 15 residues. Per the germline V gene, CDR1 is SGDLS and CDR2 is YYNGEE. The CDR3 DNA is TGTGCCAGCAGCGTAGCAGGTTATAGCAATCAGCCCCAGCATTTT. This gives the protein CASSVAGYSNQPQHF. The whole variable domain, remainder taken from reference TRBV9 and TRBJ1-5, is DSGVTQTPKHLITATGQRVTLRCSPRSGDLSVYWYQQSLDQGLQFLIQYYNGEERAKGNILERFSAQQFPDLHSELNLSSLELGDSALYFCASSVAGYSNQPQHFGDGTRLSIL.

This rearrangement joins TRBV19 to TRBJ1-5; 7 nucleotides align to TRBD1. This CDR3 is built from 17 residues. In germline, CDR1 is LNHDA, CDR2 SQIVND (reference sequence). The ends lost 6 bases at V and 2 bases at J; junction bases unmatched: 13. CDR3 protein: CASRPDREGVGNQPQHF. The CDR3 nucleotides are TGTGCCAGTAGACCCGACAGGGAGGGTGTCGGCAATCAGCCCCAGCATTTT. Based on the CDR3 plus reference TRBV19 and TRBJ1-5, the full variable domain is DGGITQSPKYLFRKEGQNVTLSCEQNLNHDAMYWYRQDPGQGLRLIYYSQIVNDFQKGDIAEGYSVSREKKESFPLTVTSAQKNPTAFYLCASRPDREGVGNQPQHFGDGTRLSIL.